Below, 23 T cell receptor beta chains from the same sample are listed, as sequenced in a study of glioma-infiltrating T cells. Using RNA template, CDR3s of TCR alpha and beta were amplified with iRepertoire arm-PCR. Each CDR3 protein gets one entry after TCRdb re-called the multiplex PCR reads with MiXCR. The sample consists of 300,000 to 400,000 distinct CDR3 sequences, 35% to 45% of them appearing once. The sequenced sample was glioma tissue, nonneoplastic brain tissue, or PBMCs (not recorded which). Receptors originate from a human donor with low-grade glioma or glioblastoma, undergoing nonglioma brain surgery, or in good health (not recorded which).

The CDR3, as DNA: TGTGCCAGCAGCCCTTGGACTAGCGCGAACACAGATACGCAGTATTTT. This gives the protein CASSPWTSANTDTQYF. The chain recombines TRBV7-2 with TRBJ2-3; TRBD2 matches 9 bases. Trimming cost V 5 bases and J 2 bases; bases outside gene matches: 8. The germline V gene has CDR1 SGHTA and CDR2 FQGNSA. CDR3 size: 16 residues.

In regard to this clonotype: An end of the junction differs from the germline gene, which may be a read error. DNA for the CDR3: TGCAGTGCTAGAGACAGTTGGGCAAACAGGGACCAGCCCCCGCATTTT. It codes for CSARDSWANRDQPPHF. This chain joins TRBV20-1 and TRBJ1-5, with TRBD1 as a possible D gene (6 bases). The germline CDR1 and CDR2 sequences are DFQATT and SNEGSKA (reference sequence). This CDR3 region has 16 residues.

As to this clonotype: With a much larger clone just one base away, this may be a read error. The rearrangement links TRBV28 to TRBJ2-7; 9 bases line up with TRBD1. This CDR3 comprises 14 residues. CDR1 is MDHEN, CDR2 SYDVKM, per germline. The J segment lost 2 bases and the V segment lost 8 bases, leaving 7 bases of the junction unmatched. The CDR3 DNA sequence: TGTGCCAGCGGCGGGGGACAGGGACCCTACGAGCAGTACTTC. Translating gives CASGGGQGPYEQYF.

This clonotype was picked up many times. The chain employs TRBV15 and TRBJ2-7; D might be TRBD2 (6 bases). Germline CDR1 and CDR2: LNHNV and YYDKDF (reference sequence). Trimming shortened V by 8 bases and J by 4 bases, and 12 bases separated the two germline ends. The CDR3 is made up of 12 amino acids. CDR3 loop: CATGGNRYEQYF. Here the CDR3 DNA reads TGTGCCACCGGAGGGAATCGATACGAGCAGTACTTC.

This clonotype has a count of ten or more. The V gene is TRBV20-1, the J gene TRBJ2-7; 9 bases are a match to TRBD1. CDR1 and CDR2 (germline): DFQATT, SNEGSKA (reference sequence). The CDR3 contains 14 residues. The V segment lost 1 base and the J segment 5 bases; nucleotides outside the gene matches: 6. The CDR3 spells CSARGGQGRHEQYF. DNA of the CDR3: TGCAGTGCTAGAGGTGGACAGGGGAGACACGAGCAGTACTTC.

Many counts were recorded for this clonotype. The chain combines TRBV6-1 with TRBJ1-1, with D unclear. V lost 0 bases and J 3 bases, leaving 11 bases between the germline ends. This CDR3 region has 15 residues. Germline CDR1 and CDR2: MNHNS and SASEGT. The CDR3 coding sequence is TGTGCCAGCAGTGAAGCTTGGAGACTGGACACTGAAGCTTTCTTT. Its translation: CASSEAWRLDTEAFF.

As to this clonotype: An end of the junction does not agree with germline; a read error may underlie this. The chain recombines TRBV28 with TRBJ1-2; TRBD1 is a possible D gene (5 bases). In germline, CDR1 is MDHEN, CDR2 SYDVKM. This CDR3 has 15 amino acids. The DNA of the CDR3 is TGTGCCAGCAGTGGACCGGGACGGCTAAACTATGGCTACAACTTC. Amino acid sequence: CASSGPGRLNYGYNF.

The chain's CDR3 is CATSDPGFGEAFF. For the CDR3, the DNA is TGTGCCACCAGTGACCCAGGGTTTGGGGAAGCTTTCTTT. The rearrangement links TRBV24-1 to TRBJ1-1; a weak D match, TRBD1 (5 bases). Germline V gives CDR1 KGHDR, CDR2 SFDVKD. CDR3 length equals 13 residues. The V end lost 4 bases, the J end lost 8 bases, and 13 bases lay between the germline ends.

This clonotype was counted between two and nine times. J is TRBJ2-7 and V is TRBV19; the D gene is possibly TRBD2 (5 bases). Trimming stripped 6 bases from V and 2 bases from J, with 17 bases between. The CDR3 runs 15 residues. Germline V gene data show CDR1 as LNHDA and CDR2 as SQIVND (reference sequence). CDR3 coding DNA: TGTGCCAGTAGGCTGGAGGACTTTCCCACCTACGAGCAGTACTTC. Translating it yields CASRLEDFPTYEQYF.

About this clonotype itself: The CDR3 end shows no conserved phenylalanine or tryptophan, and so a read error is likely. CDR3 in amino acids: CASSYSETGELFI. The CDR3 region has the DNA TGTGCCAGCAGTTACTCGGAAACAGGGGAGCTGTTTATT. This chain links TRBV6-6 with TRBJ2-2; D uncertain. CDR1 MNHNY and CDR2 SVGAGI come from the germline V gene (reference sequence). Trimming stripped 0 bases from V and 8 bases from J, with 7 bases between. There are 13 residues in the CDR3.

Turning to this clonotype: This clone may be a read error of a much larger clone one base away. The chain links TRBV20-1 to TRBJ1-1; 7 bases match TRBD1. Germline V gene sequence: CDR1 DFQATT, CDR2 SNEGSKA (reference sequence). The CDR3 covers 15 residues. CDR3 sequence reads: CRARDYRGMNTEAFF. The CDR3 nucleotides are TGCAGAGCTAGAGACTACAGGGGCATGAACACTGAAGCTTTCTTT.

This CDR3 is CANGASYNEQFF. In DNA form, the CDR3 reads TGTGCCAACGGGGCCTCCTACAATGAGCAGTTCTTC. This sequence joins TRBV24-1 and TRBJ2-1; D is possibly TRBD1 or TRBD2 (5 bases each). Trimming left V 11 bases short and J 0 bases short, with 7 bases between. The germline gives CDR1 KGHDR, CDR2 SFDVKD. The length of the CDR3 is 12 residues.

This clonotype was seen repeatedly, ten times or more. The chain uses TRBV20-1 and TRBJ1-1; 7 bases match TRBD1. Germline V gene data show CDR1 as DFQATT and CDR2 as SNEGSKA (reference sequence). V lost 3 bases, J lost 1 base, and 8 bases stayed unmatched. The CDR3 is 15 residues long. The CDR3 here is CSASPQTGRNTEAFF. CDR3 bases: TGCAGTGCTAGTCCCCAGACAGGGAGGAACACTGAAGCTTTCTTT.

The chain recombines TRBV6-5 with TRBJ1-5; D gene ambiguous. The CDR3 contains 19 residues. Looked up from germline, CDR1 is MNHEY and CDR2 is SVGAGI. The germline V and J ends were trimmed by 1 base and 0 bases, with 19 bases remaining between them. The CDR3 protein is CASSYFQPKSFYSNQPQHF. The CDR3 coding sequence is TGTGCCAGCAGTTACTTCCAGCCCAAGTCATTCTATAGCAATCAGCCCCAGCATTTT.

This clonotype was observed many times. This chain joins TRBV28 and TRBJ2-1, with D perhaps TRBD1 or TRBD2 (5 bases each). The V and J ends lost 5 bases and 4 bases respectively, with 15 bases between them. This CDR3 contains 15 residues. The V gene's germline CDR1 is MDHEN and CDR2 SYDVKM. In DNA form, the CDR3 reads TGTGCCAGCAGTCCCGGGACGACTGGGTACAATGAGCAGTTCTTC. Residues: CASSPGTTGYNEQFF.

DNA of the CDR3: TGTGCCAGCAGTGCCTCAGGTCTTCGGGCAACAGATACGCAGTATTTT. Its translation is CASSASGLRATDTQYF. This rearrangement joins TRBV6-4 to TRBJ2-3, with D unclear. Germline V gene sequence: CDR1 MRHNA, CDR2 SNTAGT. With 4 bases removed from V and 3 bases from J, the gap between germline ends came to 17 bases. The CDR3 covers 16 residues.

The chain is built from TRBV4-2 and TRBJ2-2; TRBD1 might be the D (5 bases). Germline CDR1 is LGHNA and CDR2 is YNFKEQ. V dropped 0 bases and J dropped 3 bases, with 8 bases sitting between them. This CDR3 contains 15 residues. CDR3 loop: CASSQDRGDTGELFF. In nucleotides, the CDR3 is TGTGCCAGCAGCCAAGATAGGGGCGACACCGGGGAGCTGTTTTTT.

At least ten counts were recorded for this clonotype. The chain uses TRBV27 and TRBJ2-5; 9 positions agree with TRBD1. Germline V gene lookup returns CDR1 MNHEY and CDR2 SMNVEV (reference sequence). The ends lost 5 bases at V and 2 bases at J; junction bases unmatched: 9. This CDR3 has 16 residues. The CDR3 protein is CASSPFGQGRQETQYF. CDR3 DNA sequence: TGTGCCAGCAGTCCATTCGGACAGGGGCGACAAGAGACCCAGTACTTC.

This clonotype occurred many times. The chain has TRBV27 and TRBJ1-1; D gene ambiguous. Trimming stripped 5 bases from V and 3 bases from J, with 10 bases between. CDR1 and CDR2 from the germline V gene are MNHEY and SMNVEV (reference sequence). The CDR3 consists of 13 residues. CDR3 coding DNA: TGTGCCAGCAGTCTGCGACACCACACTGAAGCTTTCTTT. Translation gives CASSLRHHTEAFF.

This clonotype was seen only once. This sequence joins TRBV7-2 and TRBJ2-2, with D possibly being TRBD1 (5 bases). CDR1 is SGHTA, CDR2 FQGNSA, per germline. The CDR3 has 17 amino acids. V lost 3 bases and J 2 bases, leaving 16 bases between the germline ends. The CDR3 here is CASSFRSVGANTGELFF. The CDR3 DNA follows: TGTGCCAGCAGCTTTCGGAGTGTAGGGGCTAACACCGGGGAGCTGTTTTTT.

This clonotype came up once. At one boundary the junction diverges from the germline segment, which might be a read error. The rearrangement joins TRBV25-1 to TRBJ2-1, with 11 bases matching TRBD2. The CDR3 is 17 residues long. Germline loops: CDR1 MGHDK, CDR2 SYGVNS. The chain's CDR3 is CASSLLAGVAPYNEQFF. The CDR3 DNA follows: TGTGCCAGCAGCCTACTAGCGGGAGTGGCCCCCTACAACGAGCAGTTCTTC.

The V and J genes are TRBV6-2 or TRBV6-3 and TRBJ2-1; D is perhaps TRBD1 (5 bases). Trimming left V 5 bases short and J 6 bases short, with 14 bases between. The CDR3 spans 14 residues. Germline V CDR1 and CDR2: MNHEY, SVGEGT. Here the CDR3 DNA reads TGTGCCAGCAGTCCCCATGACAGAAGCAATGAGCAGTTCTTC. This codes for CASSPHDRSNEQFF.

Points on this clonotype: Because it lacks the conserved phenylalanine or tryptophan at the end, this CDR3 is likely a read error. J is TRBJ2-7 and V is TRBV20-1, with D possibly being TRBD2 (5 bases). V dropped 6 bases and J dropped 2 bases, with 11 bases sitting between them. The CDR3 spans 12 residues. Germline loops: CDR1 DFQATT, CDR2 SNEGSKA (reference sequence). In DNA, the CDR3 is TGCAGTGCCTCACTAGAGCCCTACGAGCAGTACTAC. Its translation: CSASLEPYEQYY.